Presented here are 28 T cell receptor beta chains from one specimen sequenced in a study of a mutant IDH1 vaccine in newly diagnosed glioma (dated by TCRdb to 2020 to 2023). The library relied on the immunoSEQ multiplex PCR assay. Held by TCRdb, this immuneACCESS table contains in-frame sequences only and omits some clones. Under half of the omission traces to an unresolved V gene where checked; the cause of the rest is unknown. Counted in this sample were roughly 30,000 clones; about 80% of them appeared once. The leading ten clones occupy over 9% of the sample. For these TCRs, the target antigens are not known. The sample's time point label, decoded: week 35, safety follow-up. Each vaccine dose was 300 ug of a 20-mer mutant IDH1 peptide in Montanide, given subcutaneously with topical imiquimod. This sample comprised PBMCs, obtained from a glioma patient whose treatment included an IDH1 peptide vaccine. The receptors come from a woman aged 40 to 49 with glioma.

The V and J genes are TRBV27 and TRBJ1-1; D is uncertain. Germline CDR1 is MNHEY and CDR2 is SMNVEV (reference sequence). This CDR3 spans 13 amino acids. Trimming left V 5 bases short and J 8 bases short, with 15 bases between. CDR3 bases: TGTGCCAGCAGTCTAACCCGGTATAGCGAAGCTTTCTTT. Amino acid sequence: CASSLTRYSEAFF.

This clone was observed a handful of times. The chain is built from TRBV7-9 and TRBJ2-5; D may be TRBD1 (5 bases). Germline-derived CDR1 and CDR2 are SEHNR and FQNEAQ (reference sequence). The CDR3 is 16 residues long. The V end was cut by 4 bases, the J end by 2 bases, with 17 bases between. The CDR3 loop reads CASSSKTEILQETQYF. CDR3 coding DNA: TGTGCCAGCAGCTCTAAGACAGAGATTCTACAAGAGACCCAGTACTTC.

Of note for this clone: Compared with germline, one end of the junction differs, possibly owing to a read error. This chain uses TRBV20-1 with TRBJ2-2, with D tentatively TRBD2 (5 bases). Germline V gene data show CDR1 as DFQATT and CDR2 as SNEGSKA (reference sequence). The CDR3 totals 11 residues. CDR3 sequence reads: CSARGPGELFF. The CDR3 bases are TGCAGTGCCAGAGGGCCCGGGGAGCTGTTTTTT.

V and J are TRBV4-3 and TRBJ1-5; possible D gene TRBD1, 6 bases. V dropped 0 bases and J dropped 4 bases, with 10 bases sitting between them. This CDR3 comprises 15 residues. Germline-derived CDR1 and CDR2 are LGHNA and YSLEER. In DNA form, the CDR3 reads TGCGCCAGCAGCCAAGATTTAGGGGGGAATCAGCCCCAGCATTTT. Translated, it gives CASSQDLGGNQPQHF.

The rearrangement joins TRBV27 to TRBJ1-6, with D perhaps TRBD1 (5 bases). The CDR3 covers 15 residues. V lost 5 bases and J 6 bases, leaving 14 bases between the germline ends. Germline lookup yields CDR1 MNHEY and CDR2 SMNVEV (reference sequence). This CDR3 is CASSLPGHGNSPLHF. CDR3 nucleotides: TGTGCCAGCAGTCTGCCAGGGCACGGTAATTCACCCCTCCACTTT.

This clone appeared a single time. The junction departs from germline at one end; a sequencing error may be responsible. This sequence joins TRBV13 and TRBJ1-1; 10 positions agree with TRBD1. Germline CDR1 is PRHDT and CDR2 is FYEKMQ (reference sequence). This CDR3 is built from 15 residues. For the CDR3, the DNA is TGTGCCAGCAGCCTAGGGGACAGGGGCTTCACTGAAGCTTTCTTT. Residues: CASSLGDRGFTEAFF.

This clone was seen only once. V gene TRBV11-2 combines with J gene TRBJ1-2, with 7 bases matching TRBD1. The germline gives CDR1 SGHAT, CDR2 FQNNGV. V lost 4 bases to trimming and J lost 5 bases; unmatched junction nucleotides: 7. The CDR3 runs to 14 residues. The DNA of the CDR3 is TGTGCCAGCAGCTCGACAGGGAATGGGTATGGCTACACCTTC. Protein product: CASSSTGNGYGYTF.

The rearrangement uses TRBV6-6 and TRBJ2-3; perhaps TRBD2 as D (7 bases). Germline lookup yields CDR1 MNHNY and CDR2 SVGAGI (reference sequence). V was trimmed by 2 bases and J by 4 bases, leaving 13 bases between them. The CDR3 totals 15 residues. The CDR3 bases are TGTGCCAGCAGTTACCCGGGGGGCGGAGCAGATACGCAGTATTTT. Protein sequence: CASSYPGGGADTQYF.

The gene calls are TRBV29-1 and TRBJ2-6, with 8 bases aligning to TRBD1. J gave up 2 bases and V 0 bases, and 0 bases lay outside the gene matches. The CDR3 is 15 residues long. CDR1 and CDR2 (germline): SQVTM, ANQGSEA. The CDR3 loop reads CSVEDRGPGANVLTF. The DNA of the CDR3 is TGCAGCGTTGAAGACAGGGGGCCTGGGGCCAACGTCCTGACTTTC.

CDR3 nucleotide sequence: TGTGCCAGCAGCTTAGCCCCCCTTAGCGGGGGGAACACCGGGGAGCTGTTTTTT. It yields the protein CASSLAPLSGGNTGELFF. The chain recombines TRBV7-6 with TRBJ2-2, with TRBD2 identical over 9 bases. Germline assignment: CDR1 SGHVS and CDR2 FNYEAQ. This CDR3 comprises 18 residues. The junction had 6 bases not matched to a gene; V was cut back by 0 bases and J by 1 base.

The rearrangement joins TRBV6-5 to TRBJ2-1; D is possibly TRBD2 (7 bases). The CDR3 extends over 15 amino acids. Germline CDR1 and CDR2: MNHEY and SVGAGI. Trimming shortened V by 6 bases and J by 2 bases, and 14 bases separated the two germline ends. CDR3 in DNA: TGTGCCAGCAGCCTCGGGGGGCAGCCCTACAATGAGCAGTTCTTC. It codes for CASSLGGQPYNEQFF.

This rearrangement joins TRBV7-6 to TRBJ2-5; no firm D call. Germline CDR1 reads SGHVS; CDR2 reads FNYEAQ. The V gene lost 0 bases and the J gene lost 2 bases, with 10 bases spanning the gap. There are 15 residues in the CDR3. Written as DNA, the CDR3 is TGTGCCAGCAGCTTAGCCATCGGGTTACAAGAGACCCAGTACTTC. It encodes CASSLAIGLQETQYF.

This chain joins TRBV10-1 and TRBJ2-2, with D tentatively TRBD1 or TRBD2 (5 bases each). Germline lookup yields CDR1 WNHNN and CDR2 SYGVQD (reference sequence). CDR3 length equals 14 residues. Trimming stripped 3 bases from V and 6 bases from J, with 11 bases between. The DNA of the CDR3 is TGCGCCAGCAGTGAAGCAGGGCGGGCCGGGGAGCTGTTTTTT. This codes for CASSEAGRAGELFF.

The chain recombines TRBV6-5 with TRBJ2-7; D is uncertain. CDR3 length equals 14 residues. Germline lookup yields CDR1 MNHEY and CDR2 SVGAGI. V lost 3 bases, J lost 4 bases, and 13 bases lay in between. This CDR3 reads CASSYRSLDYEQYF. CDR3 bases: TGTGCCAGCAGTTATAGGTCCCTCGATTACGAGCAGTACTTC.

J is TRBJ1-1 and V is TRBV9, with TRBD1 identical over 9 bases. V shed 3 bases and J 6 bases; nucleotides not matched to a gene: 12. Germline assignment: CDR1 SGDLS and CDR2 YYNGEE. The CDR3 covers 16 residues. The CDR3 sequence: CASSGGPGTGLAEAFF. DNA of the CDR3: TGTGCCAGCAGCGGGGGCCCCGGGACAGGGCTGGCTGAAGCTTTCTTT.

This chain links TRBV6-6 with TRBJ1-5, with TRBD1 as a possible D gene (5 bases). The germline V gene encodes CDR1 MNHNY and CDR2 SVGAGI (reference sequence). With 7 bases removed from V and 3 bases from J, the gap between germline ends came to 13 bases. There are 14 residues in the CDR3. CDR3 in amino acids: CASTESGYNQPQHF. CDR3 coding DNA: TGTGCCAGCACCGAATCAGGGTACAATCAGCCCCAGCATTTT.

The CDR3 coding sequence is TGCGCCAGCAGCTTGGAATCGGCGGCGGTAGGAGCTTTCTTT. Protein product: CASSLESAAVGAFF. The chain links TRBV5-1 to TRBJ1-1, with D hard to call. The CDR3 has 14 amino acids. Between the trimmed V and J ends, which lost 0 bases and 10 bases, there was a span of 16 bases. Germline assignment: CDR1 SGHRS and CDR2 YFSETQ.

This chain connects TRBV18 to TRBJ2-3; 10 positions match TRBD2. CDR1 and CDR2 from the germline V gene are KGHSH and LQKENI. With V trimmed by 5 bases and J by 8 bases, 7 bases remained unmatched. The CDR3 has 14 amino acids. The CDR3 coding sequence is TGTGCCAGCTCAAAAGCGGGGGGGCCGGGTACGCAGTATTTT. It codes for CASSKAGGPGTQYF.

The chain joins TRBV7-2 to TRBJ2-7, with D uncertain. Germline CDR1 and CDR2: SGHTA and FQGNSA. This CDR3 comprises 11 residues. The V end was cut by 3 bases, the J end by 0 bases, with 0 bases between. Here the CDR3 reads CASSFSYEQYF. CDR3 coding DNA: TGTGCCAGCAGCTTCTCCTACGAGCAGTACTTC.

The chain is built from TRBV19 and TRBJ2-1; 7 bases are shared with TRBD2. Germline CDR1 is LNHDA and CDR2 is SQIVND (reference sequence). The CDR3 totals 15 residues. The junction had 8 bases not matched to a gene; V was cut back by 3 bases and J by 6 bases. CDR3 DNA: TGTGCCAGTAGTATCAAAGCGGGACCCGCCAATGAGCAGTTCTTC. It is translated as CASSIKAGPANEQFF.

This clone is large in the sample. The CDR3 DNA reads TGTGCCAGCAGTGATTTGGGGACGGGGGGCTCAGACAATGAGCAGTTCTTC. Translated, it gives CASSDLGTGGSDNEQFF. The rearrangement uses TRBV25-1 and TRBJ2-1, with D possibly TRBD2 on 7 matching bases. The CDR3 consists of 17 residues. The V end lost 3 bases, the J end lost 5 bases, and 20 bases lay between the germline ends. The germline V gene has CDR1 MGHDK and CDR2 SYGVNS. Full variable domain (rest looked up from reference TRBV25-1 and TRBJ2-1): EADIYQTPRYLVIGTGKKITLECSQTMGHDKMYWYQQDPGMELHLIHYSYGVNSTEKGDLSSESTVSRIRTEHFPLTLESARPSHTSQYLCASSDLGTGGSDNEQFFGPGTRLTVL.

The chain employs TRBV15 and TRBJ1-6; the D is unclear. The V and J ends lost 5 bases and 0 bases respectively, with 32 bases between them. Germline V gene data show CDR1 as LNHNV and CDR2 as YYDKDF (reference sequence). CDR3 length: 23 residues. The CDR3, as DNA: TGTGCCACCAGCTTTCGTTGGGAGCTCCACTCCTCTGTCCAGAGCTCCTATAATTCACCCCTCCACTTT. This gives the protein CATSFRWELHSSVQSSYNSPLHF.

The V gene is TRBV5-1, the J gene TRBJ1-1; D is possibly TRBD1 (5 bases). V gave up 5 bases and J gave up 8 bases, with 19 bases separating them. CDR3 length: 14 amino acids. Germline lookup yields CDR1 SGHRS and CDR2 YFSETQ. The CDR3 sequence is CASSTGGGSREAFF. As DNA, the CDR3 is TGCGCCAGCAGTACAGGTGGAGGTTCAAGAGAAGCTTTCTTT. Looking up the rest from reference TRBV5-1 and TRBJ1-1 gives the full variable domain: KAGVTQTPRYLIKTRGQQVTLSCSPISGHRSVSWYQQTPGQGLQFLFEYFSETQRNKGNFPGRFSGRQFSNSRSEMNVSTLELGDSALYLCASSTGGGSREAFFGQGTRLTVV.

The V and J genes are TRBV18 and TRBJ1-2; 10 bases are a match to TRBD1. The J segment lost 8 bases and the V segment lost 6 bases, leaving 18 bases of the junction unmatched. The CDR3 has 17 amino acids. Germline V lookup: CDR1 KGHSH, CDR2 LQKENI. CDR3 sequence: CASSPNAGTGESSGYTF. The DNA of the CDR3 is TGTGCCAGCTCTCCTAATGCCGGGACAGGGGAATCTAGCGGCTACACCTTC.

This chain connects TRBV4-3 to TRBJ2-7; 9 bases are a match to TRBD1. In germline, CDR1 is LGHNA, CDR2 YSLEER. J was trimmed by 4 bases and V by 5 bases; bases with no gene match: 12. This CDR3 spans 16 amino acids. The DNA of the CDR3 is TGCGCCAGCAGCGAACAGGGGGCCTCCGGGCAATACGAGCAGTACTTC. Encoded protein: CASSEQGASGQYEQYF.

This chain connects TRBV5-1 to TRBJ1-1; perhaps TRBD1 as D (5 bases). The germline CDR1 and CDR2 sequences are SGHRS and YFSETQ. The CDR3 has 16 amino acids. Trimming removed 4 bases at V and 3 bases at J, with 19 bases between. The CDR3 loop reads CASSPGGVSGDTEAFF. For the CDR3, the DNA is TGCGCCAGCAGCCCCGGGGGGGTGTCCGGGGACACTGAAGCTTTCTTT.

This clone was seen a single time. V and J are TRBV10-1 and TRBJ2-3; TRBD2 matches 14 bases. CDR3 size: 18 residues. The germline V gene has CDR1 WNHNN and CDR2 SYGVQD (reference sequence). The junction had 8 bases not matched to a gene; V was cut back by 6 bases and J by 0 bases. This CDR3 is CASSATSGGAGSTDTQYF. Written as DNA, the CDR3 is TGCGCCAGCAGCGCGACTAGCGGGGGGGCTGGGAGCACAGATACGCAGTATTTT.

The genes are TRBV18 and TRBJ1-5, with 7 bases fitting TRBD1. The CDR3 extends over 14 amino acids. With V trimmed by 6 bases and J by 4 bases, 6 bases remained unmatched. Germline values: CDR1 KGHSH, CDR2 LQKENI. The CDR3 sequence is CASSPGQPNQPQHF. CDR3 bases: TGTGCCAGCTCCCCGGGACAGCCTAATCAGCCCCAGCATTTT.